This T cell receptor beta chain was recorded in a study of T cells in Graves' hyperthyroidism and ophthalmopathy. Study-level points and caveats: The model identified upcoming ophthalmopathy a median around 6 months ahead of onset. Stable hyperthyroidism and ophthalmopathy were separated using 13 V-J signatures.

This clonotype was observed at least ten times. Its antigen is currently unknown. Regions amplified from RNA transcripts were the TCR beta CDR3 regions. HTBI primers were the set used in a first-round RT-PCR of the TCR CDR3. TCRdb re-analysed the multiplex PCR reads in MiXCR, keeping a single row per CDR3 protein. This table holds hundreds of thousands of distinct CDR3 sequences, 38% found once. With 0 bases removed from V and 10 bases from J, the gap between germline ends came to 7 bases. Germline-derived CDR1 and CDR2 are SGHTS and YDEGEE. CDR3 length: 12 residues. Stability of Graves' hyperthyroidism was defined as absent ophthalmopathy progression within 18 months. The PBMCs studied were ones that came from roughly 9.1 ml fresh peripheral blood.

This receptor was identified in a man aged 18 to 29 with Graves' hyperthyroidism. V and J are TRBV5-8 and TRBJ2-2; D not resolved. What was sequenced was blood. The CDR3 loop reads CASSLADEELFF. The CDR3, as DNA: TGTGCCAGCAGCTTGGCGGACGAGGAGCTGTTTTTT.